The rows below give T cell receptor beta chains drawn from one sample of a study of cytomegalovirus exposure and HLA in healthy donors. Method: immunoSEQ multiplex PCR; TCRdb's copy keeps in-frame clones and lacks some. The sample contains some 100,000 clones, around 74% of which appear only once. Source material: PBMCs. These receptors all stem from a male donor in good health and CMV-seropositive. Both conserved end residues are part of each CDR3. The D gene is left open where the match is weak. The listing skips clone size in some rows; elsewhere it reads once, few, many or a size class.

>NA|TRBJ2-7|TRBD1|TRBV5-4
TGTGCCAGCAGCGCAACAGGGGCCGAGCAGTACTTC
CASSATGAEQYF
>NA|TRBJ2-7|TRBD1|TRBV5-4
TGTGCCAGCAGCCCAGGACAGGACTACGAGCAGTACTTC
CASSPGQDYEQYF
>NA|TRBJ2-5|NA|TRBV27
TGTGCCAGTCAGACCAGCGGTGGGGAGACCCAGTACTTC
CASQTSGGETQYF
>NA|TRBJ1-5|NA|TRBV7-2
TGTGCCAGCAGCCCCCGGGGGTATAGCAATCAGCCCCAGCATTTT
CASSPRGYSNQPQHF
>NA|TRBJ2-5|NA|TRBV7-2
TGTGCCAGCAGCCGCCGGGGGTCCACCGGGACCCAGTACTTC
CASSRRGSTGTQYF
>NA|TRBJ1-6|TRBD1|TRBV25-1
TGTGCCAGCAGTGCGACAGGGGGATCACCCCTCCACTTT
CASSATGGSPLHF
>once|TRBJ2-2|NA|TRBV7-7
TGTGCTAGTCGAAAGGTGGGGGGCACCGGGGAGCTGTTTTTT
CASRKVGGTGELFF
>NA|TRBJ1-4|NA|TRBV28
TGTGCCAGCAGTATCCGGAGGACTAATGAAAAACTGTTTTTT
CASSIRRTNEKLFF
>few|TRBJ1-5|TRBD1|TRBV18
TGTGCCAGCTCACCCGGACAGGCCAATCAGCCCCAGCATTTT
CASSPGQANQPQHF
>NA|TRBJ2-2|NA|TRBV7-8
TGTGCCAGCGGAGGGGTGAACACCGGGGAGCTGTTTTTT
CASGGVNTGELFF
>NA|TRBJ2-3|NA|TRBV5-1
TGCGCCAGCAGCTTGGTGCAGGGGATCTCAGATACGCAGTATTTT
CASSLVQGISDTQYF
>NA|TRBJ1-6|NA|TRBV11-3
TGTGCCAGCAGCTTCGATGGCAGGGGACGACTCCACTTT
CASSFDGRGRLHF
>NA|TRBJ2-7|NA|TRBV27
TGTGCCAGCAGCTCCAGGTGGGACGAGCAGTACTTC
CASSSRWDEQYF
>few|TRBJ2-2|NA|TRBV19
TGTGCCACCCGGAGCTCCGGGGAGCTGTTTTTT
CATRSSGELFF
>NA|TRBJ1-1|NA|TRBV5-6
TGTGCCAGCAGCTTAACAGGCGCGAGGATATCTGAAGCTTTCTTT
CASSLTGARISEAFF
>NA|TRBJ1-4|NA|TRBV7-9
TGTGCCAGCAGCGGACTCCTAGTCGCAACTAATGAAAAACTGTTTTTT
CASSGLLVATNEKLFF
>NA|TRBJ1-4|TRBD1|TRBV5-4
TGTGCCAGCAGCTTTGACAGGGGGCATGAAAAACTGTTTTTT
CASSFDRGHEKLFF
>NA|TRBJ2-2|TRBD2|TRBV4-2
TGTGCCAGCAGCCCCCCTAGCGGGGGGGGCACCGGGGAGCTGTTTTTT
CASSPPSGGGTGELFF
>NA|TRBJ2-2|TRBD1|TRBV11-3
TGTGCCAGCAGCCGAAGGACTCCCGGGACAGGGGAACCGAACACCGGGGAGCTGTTTTTT
CASSRRTPGTGEPNTGELFF
>NA|TRBJ1-5|TRBD1|TRBV7-9
TGTGCCAGCAGCCGACAGGGGGTAAGCAATCAGCCCCAGCATTTT
CASSRQGVSNQPQHF
>NA|TRBJ1-2|NA|TRBV4-1
TGCGCCAGCAGCCAAGGACGGACGGGATATGGCTACACCTTC
CASSQGRTGYGYTF
>NA|TRBJ2-1|TRBD1|TRBV6-5
TGTGCCAGCAGGCGACAGGGGCCCTACAATGAGCAGTTCTTC
CASRRQGPYNEQFF
>NA|TRBJ1-3|NA|TRBV7-8
TGTGCCAGCAGCTTGCCAAGACGGCTGGGCGACACCATATATTTT
CASSLPRRLGDTIYF
>NA|TRBJ2-2|TRBD2|TRBV9
TGTGCCAGCAGCCCACGCTCACTAGCGGGGGCTTTATCCGGGGAGCTGTTTTTT
CASSPRSLAGALSGELFF
>NA|TRBJ1-6|NA|TRBV19
TGTGCCAGTAGAGGAGTGGATAATTCACCCCTCCACTTT
CASRGVDNSPLHF
>NA|TRBJ1-6|TRBD1|TRBV5-1
TGCGCCAGCAGCCAACAGGGGCCCTCCTATAATTCACCCCTCCACTTT
CASSQQGPSYNSPLHF
>NA|TRBJ1-1|TRBD1|TRBV29-1
TGCAGCGTTTCAGGGGGAGAAGCTTTCTTT
CSVSGGEAFF
>NA|TRBJ1-2|NA|TRBV7-2
TGTGCCAGCAGCTTTACAGGTCCATCTAACTATGGCTACACCTTC
CASSFTGPSNYGYTF
>NA|TRBJ1-2|NA|TRBV9
TGTGCCAGCAGCCCTGACACGTTGGTAGACTATGGCTACACCTTC
CASSPDTLVDYGYTF
>NA|TRBJ2-3|TRBD2|TRBV10-3
TGTGCCATCAGTGAGTCGGGACTAGCGGGGGGGAATTATTTT
CAISESGLAGGNYF
>few|TRBJ2-2|NA|TRBV9
TGTGCCAGCAGCGTAGCTGTGACTCCACGGAACACCGGGGAGCTGTTTTTT
CASSVAVTPRNTGELFF
>NA|TRBJ1-6|TRBD1|TRBV28
TGTGCCAGCAGTTCCGGAGACAGGGTTCGTTCACCCCTCCACTTT
CASSSGDRVRSPLHF
>NA|TRBJ1-6|NA|TRBV18
TGTGCCAGCTCACCTTCATCTGGGACCCGGGGAGGTGGCTCCTATAATTCACCCCTCCACTTT
CASSPSSGTRGGGSYNSPLHF
>NA|TRBJ2-1|TRBD1|TRBV2
TGTGCCAGCACCCTAAGGGTATGGACAGGGGTAGCCAATGAGCAGTTCTTC
CASTLRVWTGVANEQFF
>NA|TRBJ2-2|NA|TRBV29-1
TGCAGCGTTATATTGAACACCGGGGAGCTGTTTTTT
CSVILNTGELFF
>NA|TRBJ2-3|NA|TRBV29-1
TGCAGCGTGGCCGATTCAGATACGCAGTATTTT
CSVADSDTQYF
>NA|TRBJ2-5|NA|TRBV7-7
TGTGCCAGCAGCTTAAACAGTCAAGAGACCCAGTACTTC
CASSLNSQETQYF
>NA|TRBJ1-2|NA|TRBV5-1
TGCGCCAGCAGCTTGGGGGTCAGGGGCTATGGCTACACCTTC
CASSLGVRGYGYTF